This T cell receptor (beta chain) was recovered during a study of blood T cell repertoires in COVID-19. The overall study: Spain, Italy and the United States supplied samples that represented acute and convalescent COVID-19.

This clone appeared a few times. CDR1 is SEHNR, CDR2 FQNEAQ, per germline (reference sequence). V was cut by 1 base and J by 6 bases, with 10 bases left in between. This CDR3 is built from 14 residues. Participant ages covered roughly 18 to 89 years across 20 to 30 US areas. The recovered donors of Cohort 3 showed two negative PCRs, clearance, or symptom resolution. Only in-frame clones appear in the TCRdb table, and some are missing; sequencing was by immunoSEQ multiplex PCR. The table has 400,000 to 450,000 clones, roughly 91% seen once. The chain links TRBV7-9 to TRBJ1-5; the D is unclear. The sample taken for sequencing was PBMCs or T cells enriched from blood (not recorded which). This clonotype originated in a man aged 18 to 29 who had recovered from COVID-19. CDR3 sequence (DNA): TGTGCCAGCAGCTTAGGGGGAGGCCCTCAGCCCCAGCATTTT. Residues: CASSLGGGPQPQHF.